This T cell receptor beta chain derives from a study of identifying expanded T cells in peripheral blood. V lost 0 bases to trimming and J lost 5 bases; unmatched junction nucleotides: 1. CDR1 and CDR2 (germline): SGDLS, YYNGEE. The CDR3 length is 13 residues. The method was immunoSEQ multiplex PCR; TCRdb's version includes in-frame clones alone and lacks a portion of them. Found here are 84,000 or so clones, approximately 89% of them singletons; the top ten hold around 2.7%. About this clone itself: Antigen: not known. The identical CDR3 is also encoded by other nucleotide sequences in the sample.

Findings and caveats of the study: Two-week clone count variance significantly increased as total template count grew. About 1.3 clones differed between technical replicates, versus approximately 17 and 20 over time.

Sequenced sample: blood. This clonotype originated in a person aged 18 to 75 in good health. The chain uses TRBV9 and TRBJ2-5, with TRBD2 matching over 7 bases. The CDR3 DNA reads TGTGCCAGCAGCGTAGCCGGGGGGGAGACCCAGTACTTC. It translates to CASSVAGGETQYF.